Below, one TCR beta chain is given with its context. V lost 4 bases and J lost 5; bases outside the gene matches: 7. CDR3 length: 14 residues. From germline, CDR1 is ENHRY and CDR2 SYGVKD. The sample originates from a study of technical replicates of blood from several donors. Method: immunoSEQ multiplex PCR; TCRdb's copy keeps in-frame clones and lacks some. The profile shows around 70,000 clones, around 97% of them singletons. The sample consisted of T cells isolated from PBMCs. The source of this sequence is a human donor in good health. This chain joins TRBV10-3 and TRBJ1-2; TRBD1 aligns across 7 bases. The CDR3 DNA reads TGTGCCATCAGTGCCCGGGACAGTAAATATGGCTACACCTTC. The encoded protein is CAISARDSKYGYTF.